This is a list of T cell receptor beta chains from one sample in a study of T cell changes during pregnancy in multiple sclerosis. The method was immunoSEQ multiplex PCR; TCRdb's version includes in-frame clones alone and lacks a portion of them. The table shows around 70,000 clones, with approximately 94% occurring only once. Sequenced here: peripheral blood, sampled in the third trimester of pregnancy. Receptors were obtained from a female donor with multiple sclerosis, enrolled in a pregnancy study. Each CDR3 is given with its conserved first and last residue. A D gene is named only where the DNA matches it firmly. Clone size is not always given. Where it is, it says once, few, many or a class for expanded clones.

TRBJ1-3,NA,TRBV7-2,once,TGTGCCAGCAGCTTAGGGGGAAGGCAGGGCAAAGGAAACACCATATATTTT,CASSLGGRQGKGNTIYF
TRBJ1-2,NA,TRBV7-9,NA,TGTGCCACCGATGGGAGGGGAGCGGCATACTATGGCTACACCTTC,CATDGRGAAYYGYTF
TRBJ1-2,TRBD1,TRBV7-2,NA,TGTGCCAGCAGCTTAGGTGGGGCAGGGGGCCTCGGGGGCTACACCTTC,CASSLGGAGGLGGYTF
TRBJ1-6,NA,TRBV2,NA,TGTGCCAGCATGGAGGTTTCACCCCTCCACTTT,CASMEVSPLHF
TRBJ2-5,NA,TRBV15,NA,TGTGCCACCAGCAAGTCGACCGTGCGGGAGACCCAGTACTTC,CATSKSTVRETQYF
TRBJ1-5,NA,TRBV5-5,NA,TGTGCCAGCAGCTTGGTTCATGGGGGGTATAGCAATCAGCCCCAGCATTTT,CASSLVHGGYSNQPQHF
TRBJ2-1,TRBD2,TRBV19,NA,TGTGCCAGTAGACTTCCGGGGACTAGCGGGGAGGGGGAGCAGTTCTTC,CASRLPGTSGEGEQFF
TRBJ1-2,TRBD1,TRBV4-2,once,TGTGCCAGCAGCCCCCTAGGACAGGGGAGGTTTAACTATGGCTACACCTTC,CASSPLGQGRFNYGYTF
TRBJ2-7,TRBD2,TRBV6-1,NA,TGTGCCAGCAGACTAGCGGGGGCCGAGCAGTACTTC,CASRLAGAEQYF
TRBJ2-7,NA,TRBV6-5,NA,TGTGCCAGCAGAGGAACAGGGACGTGGGAGCAGTACTTC,CASRGTGTWEQYF
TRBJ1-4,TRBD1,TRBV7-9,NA,TGTGCCAGCAGCCCCCTCCGACAGGGCCCAGGAGAAAAACTGTTTTTT,CASSPLRQGPGEKLFF
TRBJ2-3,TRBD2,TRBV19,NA,TGTGCCAGTAGCAGGACTAGCGGGGGGGCCCCAACAGATACGCAGTATTTT,CASSRTSGGAPTDTQYF
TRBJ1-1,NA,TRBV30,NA,TGTGCCTGGAGTGACAGCACGGTGAACACTGAAGCTTTCTTT,CAWSDSTVNTEAFF
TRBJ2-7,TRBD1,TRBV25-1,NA,TGTGCCAGCAGTGGGGGACAGGGTCCCTACGAGCAGTACTTC,CASSGGQGPYEQYF
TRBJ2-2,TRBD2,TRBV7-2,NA,TGTGCCAGCAGCTCAATTAGGACTAGCGGGGGGACCGGGGAGCTGTTTTTT,CASSSIRTSGGTGELFF
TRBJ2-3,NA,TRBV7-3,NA,TGTGCCAGCAGCCGGGCCCGGGGGGCCGAGAATACGCAGTATTTT,CASSRARGAENTQYF
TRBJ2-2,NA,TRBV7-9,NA,TGTGCCAGCAGACGAGGAACCGGGGAGCTGTTTTTT,CASRRGTGELFF
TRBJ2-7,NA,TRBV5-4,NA,TGTGCCAGCAGCTTGGCGCTTGGCAGCTACGAGCAGTACTTC,CASSLALGSYEQYF
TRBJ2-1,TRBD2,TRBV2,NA,TGTGCCCGCGGGACTAGCGGGGGATGGTACAATGAGCAGTTCTTC,CARGTSGGWYNEQFF
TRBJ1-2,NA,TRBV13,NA,TGTGCCAGCAGCACATTTATGGGCGCACTGAACTATGGCTACACCTTC,CASSTFMGALNYGYTF
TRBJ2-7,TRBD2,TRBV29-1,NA,TGCAGCGCCGCGGGGGGGGGCGGTTACGAGCAGTACTTC,CSAAGGGGYEQYF
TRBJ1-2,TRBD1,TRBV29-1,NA,TGCAGCGTTTGGACAGGGCCCTATGGCTACACCTTC,CSVWTGPYGYTF
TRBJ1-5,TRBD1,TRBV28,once,TGTGCCACTAGGGAACAGGGGGGTGGTCAGCCCCAGCATTTT,CATREQGGGQPQHF
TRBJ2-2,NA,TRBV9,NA,TGTGCCAGCAGCGTAAGGCCAGGGATGGGCGGGGAGCTGTTTTTT,CASSVRPGMGGELFF
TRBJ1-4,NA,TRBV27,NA,TGTGCCAGCAGCTACGGGGGGGCTCTGACTAATGAAAAACTGTTTTTT,CASSYGGALTNEKLFF
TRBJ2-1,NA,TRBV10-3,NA,TGTGCCATCAGTGAGTTTAGCAATGAGCAGTTCTTC,CAISEFSNEQFF
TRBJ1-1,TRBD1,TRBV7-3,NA,TGTGCCAGCAGCTTAGACAGGGCGAACACTGAAGCTTTCTTT,CASSLDRANTEAFF
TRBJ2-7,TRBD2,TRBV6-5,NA,TGTGCCAGCAGTGCGGGGGGCTCCTACGAGCAGTACTTC,CASSAGGSYEQYF
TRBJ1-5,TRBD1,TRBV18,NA,TGTGCCAGCTCACCATTTAGACAGGGACACAATCAGCCCCAGCATTTT,CASSPFRQGHNQPQHF
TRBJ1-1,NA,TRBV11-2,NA,TGTGCCAGCAGCGGCCCATTTCGGGGGGTTGACACTGAAGCTTTCTTT,CASSGPFRGVDTEAFF
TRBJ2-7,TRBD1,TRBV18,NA,TGTGCCAGCTCACCGGGACAGCCACCTTCCTACGAGCAGTACTTC,CASSPGQPPSYEQYF